This T cell receptor (beta chain) was found in a study of blood T cell repertoires in COVID-19. Germline values: CDR1 DFQATT, CDR2 SNEGSKA (reference sequence). The CDR3 loop spans 16 amino acids. V gave up 3 bases and J gave up 0 bases; unmatched junction bases: 11. Using immunoSEQ multiplex PCR, the repertoire was profiled, and TCRdb retains in-frame clones only, with some absent. The profile shows roughly 190,000 clones, approximately 80% of them singletons. Sequenced input: peripheral blood. The TCR sequence derives from a woman between 65 and 79 years old with COVID-19, enrolled during active disease. This chain joins TRBV20-1 and TRBJ2-7, with 7 bases that match TRBD1. CDR3 sequence: CSASISGRGLSYEQYF. The CDR3 DNA reads as TGCAGTGCTAGTATTTCGGGAAGGGGGCTCTCCTACGAGCAGTACTTC.